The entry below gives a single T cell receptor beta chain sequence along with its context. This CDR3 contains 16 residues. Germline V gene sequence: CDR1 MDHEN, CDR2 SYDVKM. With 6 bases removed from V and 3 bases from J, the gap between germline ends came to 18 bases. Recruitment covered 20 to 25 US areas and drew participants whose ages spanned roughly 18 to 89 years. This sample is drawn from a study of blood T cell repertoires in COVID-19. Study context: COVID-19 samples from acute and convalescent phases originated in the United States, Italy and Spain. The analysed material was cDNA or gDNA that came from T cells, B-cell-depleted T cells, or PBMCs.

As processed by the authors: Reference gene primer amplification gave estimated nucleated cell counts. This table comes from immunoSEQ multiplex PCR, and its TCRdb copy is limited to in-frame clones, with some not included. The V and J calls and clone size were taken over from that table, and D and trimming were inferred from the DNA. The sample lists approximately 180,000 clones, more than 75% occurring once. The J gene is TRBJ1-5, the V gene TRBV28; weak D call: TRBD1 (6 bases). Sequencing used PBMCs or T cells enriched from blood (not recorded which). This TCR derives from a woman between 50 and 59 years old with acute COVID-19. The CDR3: CASSSLGRGDNQPQHF. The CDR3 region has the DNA TGTGCCAGCAGCTCCCTGGGCAGGGGAGACAATCAGCCCCAGCATTTT.